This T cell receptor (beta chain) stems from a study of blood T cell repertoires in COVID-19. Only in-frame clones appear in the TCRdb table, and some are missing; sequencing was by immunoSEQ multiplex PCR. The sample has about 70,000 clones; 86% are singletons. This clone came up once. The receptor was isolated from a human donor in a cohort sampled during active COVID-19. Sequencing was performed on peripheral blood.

As DNA, the CDR3 is TGTGCCAGCAGCTTTAGGACAGGGGGCCGCCTCAACTATGGCTACACCTTC. It is translated as CASSFRTGGRLNYGYTF. The V gene is TRBV5-6, the J gene TRBJ1-2; 11 bases fit TRBD1. Germline V gene data show CDR1 as SGHDT and CDR2 as YYEEEE. With 2 bases clipped from V and 2 bases from J, the junction kept 8 bases outside the gene matches. The CDR3 spans 17 residues.